The 24 T cell receptor beta chains listed next were all sequenced from one sample in a study of CD8 T cells in Susac syndrome. With random hexamers, about 0.5 to 1 ug RNA was reverse transcribed. MiXCR was run by TCRdb on the immunoSEQ multiplex PCR reads, yielding one entry per CDR3 protein. The sample lists about 300,000 distinct CDR3 sequences, about 88% occurring once. The sample taken for sequencing was CD8+ T cells from PBMCs. These receptors were taken from a human donor with multiple sclerosis.

This clonotype was found once. The chain joins TRBV6-2 or TRBV6-3 to TRBJ2-1; D may be TRBD2 (6 bases). This CDR3 has 15 amino acids. The V and J ends lost 6 bases and 0 bases respectively, with 12 bases between them. Per the germline V gene, CDR1 is MNHEY and CDR2 is SVGEGT. CDR3 loop: CASSLAMSSYNEQFF. CDR3 nucleotide sequence: TGTGCCAGCAGCCTAGCGATGAGCTCCTACAATGAGCAGTTCTTC.

V gene TRBV20-1 combines with J gene TRBJ2-5; D not resolved. V was pared by 0 bases and J by 5 bases, with 7 bases between. Germline-derived CDR1 and CDR2 are DFQATT and SNEGSKA (reference sequence). This CDR3 has 12 residues. The DNA of the CDR3 is TGCAGTGCTAGAGAAGAGTATGAGACCCAGTACTTC. Its protein is CSAREEYETQYF.

The chain joins TRBV6-5 to TRBJ2-3; D remains ambiguous. The CDR3 has 11 amino acids. The germline V gene has CDR1 MNHEY and CDR2 SVGAGI. V dropped 2 bases and J dropped 11 bases, with 8 bases sitting between them. CDR3 in amino acids: CASSYGEWQYF. The DNA of the CDR3 is TGTGCCAGCAGTTACGGAGAGTGGCAGTATTTT.

The CDR3 is CASSLPGTGEEETQYF. CDR3 sequence (DNA): TGTGCCAGCAGTCTTCCTGGGACAGGGGAGGAAGAGACCCAGTACTTC. This rearrangement joins TRBV28 to TRBJ2-5, with 10 positions matching TRBD1. The CDR3 spans 16 residues. V lost 5 bases to trimming and J lost 3 bases; unmatched junction nucleotides: 9. In germline, CDR1 is MDHEN, CDR2 SYDVKM.

The rearrangement joins TRBV7-2 to TRBJ2-3; D is ambiguous. Germline lookup yields CDR1 SGHTA and CDR2 FQGNSA. Trimming stripped 5 bases from V and 4 bases from J, with 19 bases between. The length of the CDR3 is 16 residues. The CDR3 region is CASSPIGGKSADTQYF. In DNA, the CDR3 is TGTGCCAGCAGCCCGATCGGCGGTAAGAGCGCAGATACGCAGTATTTT. The full variable domain, completed using reference TRBV7-2 and TRBJ2-3, is GAGVSQSPSNKVTEKGKDVELRCDPISGHTALYWYRQSLGQGLEFLIYFQGNSAPDKSGLPSDRFSAERTGGSVSTLTIQRTQQEDSAVYLCASSPIGGKSADTQYFGPGTRLTVL.

The gene calls are TRBV30 and TRBJ2-5; 10 bases line up with TRBD1. Germline values: CDR1 GTSNPN, CDR2 SVGIG (reference sequence). Trimming cost V 8 bases and J 6 bases; bases outside gene matches: 12. The CDR3 contains 14 residues. CDR3 sequence (DNA): TGTGCCACCTCGAGCGGGACAGGGGATAAGACCCAGTACTTC. As protein: CATSSGTGDKTQYF.

The rearrangement uses TRBV25-1 and TRBJ2-5, with D hard to call. Germline V lookup: CDR1 MGHDK, CDR2 SYGVNS. The CDR3 has 12 amino acids. Trimming took off 8 bases at V and 9 bases at J, with 16 bases between the two ends. CDR3 residues: CASQTSERSQYF. In DNA, the CDR3 is TGTGCCAGCCAGACAAGTGAGAGGTCCCAGTACTTC.

The CDR3 bases are TGCAGTGCCCGAACAGGGGGAATCGGCGAAAAACTGTTTTTT. Its translation: CSARTGGIGEKLFF. The chain has TRBV20-1 and TRBJ1-4; the match to TRBD1 covers 8 bases. Trimming took 6 bases from V and 8 from J; bases not matched to a gene: 11. CDR1 DFQATT and CDR2 SNEGSKA come from the germline V gene (reference sequence). This CDR3 has 14 residues.

CDR3: CASSLLGSLTDTQYF. The CDR3 nucleotides read TGTGCCAGCAGCTTACTGGGTAGCTTGACAGATACGCAGTATTTT. This chain connects TRBV13 to TRBJ2-3; D not resolved. Germline CDR1 and CDR2: PRHDT and FYEKMQ (reference sequence). The V end lost 2 bases, the J end lost 3 bases, and 12 bases lay between the germline ends. The CDR3 loop spans 15 amino acids.

This rearrangement joins TRBV9 to TRBJ2-7; a possible D gene is TRBD1 (7 bases). Between the trimmed V and J ends, which lost 7 bases and 3 bases, there was a span of 17 bases. The CDR3 runs to 14 residues. CDR1 and CDR2 (germline): SGDLS, YYNGEE. The CDR3 reads CASGQGGGNYEQYF. CDR3 DNA: TGTGCCAGCGGCCAGGGGGGTGGCAACTACGAGCAGTACTTC.

The rearrangement uses TRBV7-9 and TRBJ2-3; the D is unclear. This CDR3 is built from 14 residues. Per the germline V gene, CDR1 is SEHNR and CDR2 is FQNEAQ (reference sequence). V lost 7 bases and J 3 bases, leaving 14 bases between the germline ends. The CDR3 DNA reads as TGTGCCAGCACCGTCCCCGTGGGTACAGATACGCAGTATTTT. It is translated as CASTVPVGTDTQYF. Together with reference TRBV7-9 and TRBJ2-3, the CDR3 gives the full variable domain: DTGVSQNPRHKITKRGQNVTFRCDPISEHNRLYWYRQTLGQGPEFLTYFQNEAQLEKSRLLSDRFSAERPKGSFSTLEIQRTEQGDSAMYLCASTVPVGTDTQYFGPGTRLTVL.

J is TRBJ2-7 and V is TRBV7-9, with TRBD1 as a possible D gene (6 bases). Per germline, CDR1 SEHNR and CDR2 FQNEAQ (reference sequence). The germline V and J ends were trimmed by 3 bases and 7 bases, with 10 bases remaining between them. The CDR3 spans 12 residues. In nucleotides, the CDR3 is TGTGCCAGCAGCTTCTGGGGGCGAGAGCAGTACTTC. Protein sequence: CASSFWGREQYF.

The V gene is TRBV28, the J gene TRBJ2-7, with D unclear. Germline CDR1 MDHEN, CDR2 SYDVKM. The CDR3 loop spans 12 amino acids. Trimming shortened V by 4 bases and J by 3 bases, and 7 bases separated the two germline ends. This CDR3 reads CASSSVFYEQYF. CDR3 DNA sequence: TGTGCCAGCAGTTCCGTCTTCTACGAGCAGTACTTC.

The chain carries TRBV28 and TRBJ2-3, with D hard to call. From germline, CDR1 is MDHEN and CDR2 SYDVKM. V was cut by 1 base and J by 2 bases, with 13 bases left in between. The CDR3 length is 16 residues. The CDR3 bases are TGTGCCAGCAGTTTATCGTTAGCCGGTAACACAGATACGCAGTATTTT. This gives the protein CASSLSLAGNTDTQYF.

The chain uses TRBV14 and TRBJ2-1; D gene ambiguous. Germline V gene data show CDR1 as SGHDN and CDR2 as FVKESK. Trimming removed 0 bases at V and 9 bases at J, with 9 bases between. This CDR3 has 13 residues. The CDR3 region has the DNA TGTGCCAGCAGCCAAGAGGCCTGGATTGAGCAGTTCTTC. The encoded protein is CASSQEAWIEQFF.

The chain employs TRBV21-1 and TRBJ2-4; the listed D gene, TRBD1, was not tested against the DNA. TRBV21-1 is marked as a pseudogene. The CDR3 totals 15 residues. The CDR3 loop is CACTPGVIAKNIQYF. In DNA, the CDR3 is TGTGCCTGCACCCCCGGGGTCATAGCCAAAAACATTCAGTACTTC.

The gene calls are TRBV6-2 or TRBV6-3 and TRBJ2-1, with D hard to call. V lost 6 bases and J lost 8, with 14 bases in between. Germline V lookup: CDR1 MNHEY, CDR2 SVGEGT. The CDR3 covers 13 residues. The CDR3: CASRFPSRDEQFF. CDR3 nucleotide sequence: TGTGCCAGCAGGTTCCCCTCTAGGGATGAGCAGTTCTTC.

V usage is TRBV4-1 and J usage is TRBJ2-3; D may correspond to TRBD1 or TRBD2 (5 bases each). The CDR3 has 16 residues. V lost 1 base to trimming and J lost 5 bases, with 16 bases between them. Germline CDR1 is MGHRA and CDR2 is YSYEKL. The CDR3 bases are TGCGCCAGCAGCCAAGTGGGGGAAGGGGCTGGAGATACGCAGTATTTT. Translated: CASSQVGEGAGDTQYF.

V gene TRBV5-6 combines with J gene TRBJ2-4; D gene uncertain. This CDR3 is 15 amino acids long. Trimming removed 0 bases at V and 2 bases at J, with 9 bases between. Germline loops: CDR1 SGHDT, CDR2 YYEEEE. In DNA, the CDR3 is TGTGCCAGCAGCTTGGCGGTGGGCCCCAAAAACATTCAGTACTTC. This gives the protein CASSLAVGPKNIQYF.

This sequence joins TRBV4-1 and TRBJ1-5; D gene ambiguous. CDR1 and CDR2 from the germline V gene are MGHRA and YSYEKL. The CDR3 consists of 16 residues. V lost 0 bases, J lost 0 bases, and 9 bases lay in between. The CDR3 spells CASSQDEQPSNQPQHF. The DNA for the CDR3 is TGCGCCAGCAGCCAAGATGAACAGCCTAGCAATCAGCCCCAGCATTTT.

The chain employs TRBV4-3 and TRBJ2-1; D ambiguous. The germline V gene encodes CDR1 LGHNA and CDR2 YSLEER. CDR3 length: 13 residues. V dropped 4 bases and J dropped 6 bases, with 10 bases sitting between them. CDR3 protein: CASSPLEGNEQFF. The CDR3 bases are TGCGCCAGCAGCCCCCTAGAAGGCAATGAGCAGTTCTTC.

This clonotype has only one observation. As DNA, the CDR3 is TGTGCCAGCAGTTACGGGGCTTCGGGACAGCCCCAGCATTTT. This sequence encodes CASSYGASGQPQHF. The rearrangement uses TRBV6-2 or TRBV6-3 and TRBJ1-5; the D gene is possibly TRBD1 (5 bases). Deletions cut 2 bases from V and 7 bases from J, with 12 bases between. Germline V gene sequence: CDR1 MNHEY, CDR2 SVGEGT. The CDR3 extends over 14 amino acids.

V usage is TRBV20-1 and J usage is TRBJ2-7, with 7 bases matching TRBD1. The germline CDR1 and CDR2 sequences are DFQATT and SNEGSKA (reference sequence). The CDR3 contains 15 residues. Unmatched junction bases numbered 5, after V lost 0 bases and J lost 0 bases. The CDR3 is CSARDWDRTSYEQYF. In DNA form, the CDR3 reads TGCAGTGCTAGAGACTGGGACAGAACCTCCTACGAGCAGTACTTC.

This chain connects TRBV19 to TRBJ1-2; D is unresolved. Germline values: CDR1 LNHDA, CDR2 SQIVND (reference sequence). Trimming left V 7 bases short and J 4 bases short, with 13 bases between. The CDR3 sequence is 13 residues long. In nucleotides, the CDR3 is TGTGCCAGTACCTCGACCGTTCTCTATGGCTACACCTTC. Protein sequence: CASTSTVLYGYTF. Full variable domain (remainder filled in from reference TRBV19 and TRBJ1-2): DGGITQSPKYLFRKEGQNVTLSCEQNLNHDAMYWYRQDPGQGLRLIYYSQIVNDFQKGDIAEGYSVSREKKESFPLTVTSAQKNPTAFYLCASTSTVLYGYTFGSGTRLTVV.